The clone carrying this TCR beta chain was observed a handful of times. These data originate in a study of chronic HIV infection and antiretroviral therapy. MiXCR, applied by TCRdb to the 5' RACE reads, yields one record per CDR3 protein. The top ten hold over 2.5% of the sample, which has some 37,000 distinct CDR3 sequences, 8.2% seen once. Source material: peripheral blood. The source of this sequence is an adult who had HIV and had not received antiretroviral therapy, or was an uninfected healthy control (not recorded which).

CDR3 in amino acids: CATSDLRQGTDTQYF. DNA of the CDR3: TGTGCCACCAGTGATTTGCGGCAGGGAACAGATACGCAGTATTTT. The chain employs TRBV24-1 and TRBJ2-3; D is possibly TRBD1 (5 bases). The CDR3 covers 15 residues. Germline CDR1 KGHDR, CDR2 SFDVKD. Trimming took 0 bases from V and 3 from J, leaving 9 bases between them.